This is a list of T cell receptor beta chains from one sample in a study of CD8 T cells in Susac syndrome. TCRdb reanalysed the immunoSEQ multiplex PCR reads using MiXCR and keeps one entry per CDR3 protein. The sample lists some 22,000 distinct CDR3 sequences, approximately 93% occurring once. Specimen: CD8+ T cells from PBMCs. These receptors were collected from a human donor in good health. Each CDR3 is given with its conserved first and last residue. D genes are given only for firm matches. Size tells how often a clone was seen (once, few, many) or the class of an expanded clone, and some rows leave it out.

j_call d_call clone_size v_call cdr3_nt cdr3_aa
TRBJ1-1 NA NA TRBV7-8 TGTGCCAGCAGCCCCACAGGGAACACTGAAGCTTTCTTT CASSPTGNTEAFF
TRBJ2-3 NA NA TRBV10-3 TGTGCCATCAGTGCCCCAACCGAAAAATCAGATACGCAGTATTTT CAISAPTEKSDTQYF
TRBJ1-5 NA NA TRBV12-3/TRBV12-4 TGTGCCAGCAGTCATAGTCTGGCAGGGTACAATCAGCCCCAGCATTTT CASSHSLAGYNQPQHF
TRBJ2-7 NA NA TRBV9 TGTGCCAGCAGCGTAGCTAGCACCTACGAGCAGTACTTC CASSVASTYEQYF
TRBJ2-1 NA NA TRBV5-5 TGTGCCAGCACCCCGTATGGAGGGGTCGGGTATGAGCAGTTCTTC CASTPYGGVGYEQFF
TRBJ1-1 NA NA TRBV6-1 TGTGCCAGCAGTGAATGGAATCTTGAAGCTTTCTTT CASSEWNLEAFF
TRBJ2-2 NA NA TRBV5-6 TGTGCTACCAGCGAGCTCGGAGGGGAGCTGTTTTTT CATSELGGELFF
TRBJ2-7 TRBD2 NA TRBV7-8 TGTGCCAGCAGCTCAAGCGGGGGAGACTTCTACGAGCAGTACTTC CASSSSGGDFYEQYF
TRBJ2-2 NA NA TRBV6-6 TGTGCCAGCAGTTATGGGGAAACCGGGGAGCTGTTTTTT CASSYGETGELFF
TRBJ2-7 NA NA TRBV5-5 TGTGCCAGCAGCTTGGATCCAGGAATATCCTACGAGCAGTACTTC CASSLDPGISYEQYF
TRBJ2-2 NA once TRBV6-2/TRBV6-3 NA CASSYWGPGNPATGELSF
TRBJ1-2 TRBD1 NA TRBV27 TGTGCCAGCAGTCCCCTGGGACAGGGGATTGGTTACACCTTC CASSPLGQGIGYTF
TRBJ2-5 TRBD1 NA TRBV7-8 TGTGCCAGCAGCCACGGGCAGGGGGCTGGTGAGACCCAGTACTTC CASSHGQGAGETQYF
TRBJ2-1 TRBD1 NA TRBV12-3/TRBV12-4 TGTGCCAGCAGTTTAACTCCGGGACAGGGGCATAATGAGCAGTTCTTC CASSLTPGQGHNEQFF
TRBJ2-3 TRBD2 NA TRBV4-3 TGCGCCAGCAGCCAAGAGCGGGGACTAGTCTCCACAGATACGCAGTATTTT CASSQERGLVSTDTQYF
TRBJ2-5 TRBD1 NA TRBV29-1 TGCAGCGTCCCCGACAGGGTTCGAGAGACCCAGTACTTC CSVPDRVRETQYF
TRBJ1-1 TRBD1 NA TRBV6-1 TGTGCCAGCATCCTCCTGTTTCGGGACAGGGGGCGGAACACTGAAGCTTTCTTT CASILLFRDRGRNTEAFF
TRBJ2-7 TRBD1 NA TRBV19 TGTGCCAGTAGTATAATGGACAGGCCCTACGAGCAGTACTTC CASSIMDRPYEQYF
TRBJ2-3 NA NA TRBV12-3/TRBV12-4 TGTGCCAGCAGTTTCTTTTTGGAAGATACGCAGTATTTT CASSFFLEDTQYF
TRBJ1-6 NA NA TRBV5-6 TGTGCCAGCAGCTTGGGGGACAACGAATCACCCCTCCACTTT CASSLGDNESPLHF
TRBJ2-7 NA NA TRBV6-5 TGTGCCAGCAGTGACGGCTACGAGCAGTACTTC CASSDGYEQYF
TRBJ1-6 NA NA TRBV9 TGTGCCAGCAGCGCTTCTAATTCACCCCTCCACTTT CASSASNSPLHF
TRBJ1-2 NA NA TRBV4-3 TGCGCCAGCTCCCCGGGGGTTAATGGAGGGTATGGCTACACCTTC CASSPGVNGGYGYTF
TRBJ2-2 NA NA TRBV9 TGTGCCAGCAGTACCGGGGGACCCGGGGAGCTGTTTTTT CASSTGGPGELFF
TRBJ1-2 NA NA TRBV29-1 TGCAGCGTTGAACAGGGCTATGGCTACACCTTC CSVEQGYGYTF
TRBJ2-7 TRBD1 NA TRBV5-1 TGCGCCAGCAGCCTCTCGTGGCAGGGGGCCGACGAGCAGTACTTC CASSLSWQGADEQYF
TRBJ2-3 NA NA TRBV7-2 TGTGCCAGCAGAAGTGGGGGCTCAGATACGCAGTATTTT CASRSGGSDTQYF
TRBJ2-5 TRBD2 NA TRBV5-6 TGTGCCAGCAGCTTGGAACTAGCGGGGGTGTACCAAGAGACCCAGTACTTC CASSLELAGVYQETQYF
TRBJ2-7 NA NA TRBV7-9 TGTGCCAGCAGCTTAGGAAACGACGAGCAGTACTTC CASSLGNDEQYF
TRBJ2-5 NA once TRBV6-4 TGTGCCAGCAGTCGTCAGGACCAAGAGACCCAGTACTTC CASSRQDQETQYF
TRBJ1-2 NA NA TRBV4-3 TGCGCCAGCAGCCCCGGACTGGGCGACTATGGCTACACCTTC CASSPGLGDYGYTF
TRBJ2-7 NA NA TRBV29-1 TGCAGCGCCATGGATCCGTACTCCTACGAGCAGTACTTC CSAMDPYSYEQYF
TRBJ1-1 TRBD1 NA TRBV6-2/TRBV6-3 TGTGCCATTATGACAGGGGGCTCAACTGAAGCTTTCTTT CAIMTGGSTEAFF
TRBJ2-5 NA NA TRBV5-1 TGCGCCAGCAGCTTGGCTACTGGGTTAGAGACCCAGTACTTC CASSLATGLETQYF
TRBJ2-3 TRBD1 NA TRBV29-1 TGCAGCGCTGACAGGGGGTCCCGCACAGATACGCAGTATTTT CSADRGSRTDTQYF
TRBJ2-7 NA NA TRBV13 TGTGCCAGCAGCTTATATCACCAGGACTCCTACGAGCAGTACTTC CASSLYHQDSYEQYF
TRBJ1-4 TRBD1 NA TRBV4-1 TGCGCCAGCAGCCAAGAAGATTACCAGGGGGCGAGCCCTAATGAAAAACTGTTTTTT CASSQEDYQGASPNEKLFF
TRBJ2-1 TRBD1 NA TRBV7-9 TGTGCCAGCAGCTTGGGGACAGGGGGCCATGAGCAGTTCTTC CASSLGTGGHEQFF
TRBJ2-7 NA few TRBV7-2 TGTGCCAGCAGCTCCGAGCGGGCCTACGAGCAGTACTTC CASSSERAYEQYF
TRBJ1-1 TRBD1 NA TRBV5-4 TGTGCCAGCAGCCGGGACAGGGGCACTGAAGCTCTCTTT CASSRDRGTEALF
TRBJ2-7 TRBD1 NA TRBV27 TGTGCCAGCAGTCCCCGGGACAGGCCCTCCTACGAGCAGTACTTC CASSPRDRPSYEQYF
TRBJ1-1 NA NA TRBV12-3/TRBV12-4 TGTGCCAGCAGCCTCGCGGGACCAAGTGAAGCTTTCTTT CASSLAGPSEAFF
TRBJ2-7 TRBD2 NA TRBV9 TGTGCCAGCAGCTTTTCCGGGACTAGTCCCTACGAGCAGTACTTC CASSFSGTSPYEQYF
TRBJ2-7 NA NA TRBV5-6 TGTGCCAGCAGCTTGCGGGCAGGGGTCGAGCAGTACTTC CASSLRAGVEQYF
TRBJ1-4 NA NA TRBV27 TGTGCCAGCAGTTTTGACAGGTTCGGGAAACTGTTTTTT CASSFDRFGKLFF
TRBJ2-3 NA NA TRBV14 TGTGCCAGCAGCCAACAGCTCGGGCCCTCGACGCAGTATTTT CASSQQLGPSTQYF
TRBJ2-7 NA NA TRBV7-2 TGTGCCAGCAGCTTCGGACCCGTCGAGCAGTACTTC CASSFGPVEQYF
TRBJ2-7 NA NA TRBV7-9 TGTGCCAGCAGCTCCGACAGTGGGCTCTACGAGCAGTACTTC CASSSDSGLYEQYF
TRBJ2-1 NA once TRBV6-2/TRBV6-3 TGTGCAAGCGAGGCAGGGAACAATGAGCAGTTCTTC CASEAGNNEQFF
TRBJ1-1 NA NA TRBV5-1 TGCGCCAGCAGCCCGGGGCGTATAGACACTGAAGCTTTCTTT CASSPGRIDTEAFF
TRBJ2-7 NA NA TRBV11-2 TGTGCCAGCAGCTTAGACAGTTCCTACGAGCAGTACTTC CASSLDSSYEQYF